The subject of this entry is one T cell receptor (beta chain). Its specificity is not known. These data are taken from a study of T cell responses to AZD1222 COVID-19 vaccine. The study's findings and limits: Most donors were white British and more were female, and clonal diversity was possibly underestimated. Unmutated variant regions reportedly attract nearly half of all spike-specific TCRs.

The germline V gene has CDR1 MDHEN and CDR2 SYDVKM. Trimming pared 9 bases from V and 5 bases from J, leaving 20 bases between. The CDR3 has 14 residues. Produced via immunoSEQ multiplex PCR; TCRdb's table is partial and in-frame only. The sample lists 95,000 to 150,000 clones; 90% were seen once. The source material was peripheral blood, sampled on day 0 of MenACWY control vaccination. The chain employs TRBV28 and TRBJ2-7; D might be TRBD2 (5 bases). This TCR came from an adult in good health. CDR3 nucleotides: TGTGCCAGTACCCATTTCGAGGGAGCCGACGAGCAGTACTTC. Protein sequence: CASTHFEGADEQYF.